A selection of T cell receptor beta chains follows, all from one sample in a study of blood T cell repertoires in COVID-19. Measured with immunoSEQ multiplex PCR; TCRdb has only the in-frame clones, and not every one. The sample lists around 190,000 clones; around 84% were seen once. Material for sequencing was peripheral blood. The receptors were sampled from a human donor in a cohort sampled during active COVID-19. Both conserved end residues are part of each CDR3. D genes are given only for firm matches. Clone size, where shown, is once, few, many, or a class for clones that have expanded.

size | J | D | V | CDR3 | DNA
once | TRBJ2-3 | NA | TRBV18 | CASSQHRGSSTDTQYF | TGTGCCAGCTCGCAGCACCGAGGGTCTAGCACAGATACGCAGTATTTT
once | TRBJ2-7 | TRBD1 | TRBV5-1 | CASSLYTGQGNEQYF | TGCGCCAGCAGCTTGTATACGGGACAGGGAAACGAGCAGTACTTC
NA | TRBJ1-3 | NA | TRBV27 | CASSFRQNSGNTIYF | TGTGCCAGCAGTTTCAGACAGAACTCTGGAAACACCATATATTTT
NA | TRBJ2-1 | NA | TRBV24-1 | CATSDSPGQPRDEQFF | TGTGCCACCAGTGATTCGCCGGGACAGCCGCGGGACGAGCAGTTCTTC
NA | TRBJ2-1 | TRBD2 | TRBV6-5 | CASSKTSGRLDEQFF | TGTGCCAGCAGTAAAACTAGCGGGAGGCTGGATGAGCAGTTCTTC
NA | TRBJ2-1 | TRBD2 | TRBV7-9 | CASSAIAGSSYNEQFF | TGTGCCAGCAGCGCGATAGCGGGAAGCTCCTACAATGAGCAGTTCTTC
few | TRBJ1-4 | TRBD1 | TRBV7-9 | CASSSGQGNEKLFF | TGTGCCAGCAGCTCGGGACAGGGGAATGAAAAACTGTTTTTT
NA | TRBJ2-1 | NA | TRBV11-3 | CASSFSGLTYNEQFF | TGTGCCAGCAGCTTCTCTGGGCTCACCTACAATGAGCAGTTCTTC
NA | TRBJ2-2 | TRBD2 | TRBV4-1 | CASSQERTSGPTGELFF | TGCGCCAGCAGCCAAGAAAGGACTAGCGGGCCCACCGGGGAGCTGTTTTTT
NA | TRBJ2-1 | TRBD2 | TRBV24-1 | CATSGGGLTYNEQFF | TGTGCCACCAGTGGGGGGGGTCTAACCTACAATGAGCAGTTCTTC
NA | TRBJ2-3 | NA | TRBV6-2/TRBV6-3 | CASSSPTASTDTQYF | TGTGCCAGCAGTTCCCCGACAGCTAGCACAGATACGCAGTATTTT
NA | TRBJ2-5 | NA | TRBV5-1 | CASSFRPRTVETQYF | TGCGCCAGCAGCTTCCGTCCCCGGACAGTGGAGACCCAGTACTTC
NA | TRBJ1-5 | NA | TRBV5-8 | CASSSGRAAQPQHF | TGTGCCAGCAGCTCTGGGAGGGCCGCTCAGCCCCAGCATTTT
once | TRBJ1-3 | NA | TRBV27 | CASSLTFGNTIYF | TGTGCCAGCAGTTTGACTTTTGGAAACACCATATATTTT